This is a list of T cell receptor beta chains from one sample in a study of T-cell memory formation after mild COVID-19. TCRdb re-analysed the 5' RACE reads in MiXCR, keeping a single row per CDR3 protein. This table holds 450,000 to 650,000 distinct CDR3 sequences, less than 25% found once. Material for sequencing was PBMCs or a T cell subset sorted from them (not recorded which). These receptors all stem from an adult woman who had mild COVID-19 (a few samples of this study predate the infection). Cell type and time point are not known. Both conserved end residues are part of each CDR3. The order of the fields is D gene, J gene, CDR3 length, V gene, clone size, CDR3 DNA, CDR3 protein. A D gene is named only where the DNA matches it firmly. Size is stated for part of the rows, as once, few or many counts, or as a class when the clone is expanded.

D gene: TRBD2; J gene: TRBJ2-3; CDR3 length: 16; V gene: TRBV12-3/TRBV12-4; clone size: NA; CDR3 DNA: TGTGCCAGCAGTCCGCCACTAGCGACTAGCACAGATACGCAGTATTTT; CDR3 protein: CASSPPLATSTDTQYF
D gene: TRBD1; J gene: TRBJ2-3; CDR3 length: 14; V gene: TRBV5-1; clone size: few; CDR3 DNA: TGCGCCAGCAGCTTGGGGACAGGAGCAGATACGCAGTATTTT; CDR3 protein: CASSLGTGADTQYF
D gene: NA; J gene: TRBJ2-1; CDR3 length: 15; V gene: TRBV7-3; clone size: NA; CDR3 DNA: TGTGCCAGCAGCCCTAGGGGGGGCCTATGGGATGAGCAGTTCTTC; CDR3 protein: CASSPRGGLWDEQFF
D gene: NA; J gene: TRBJ1-1; CDR3 length: 10; V gene: TRBV20-1; clone size: NA; CDR3 DNA: TGCAGTGCTAGAGGTTCTGAAGCTTTCTTT; CDR3 protein: CSARGSEAFF
D gene: TRBD2; J gene: TRBJ2-7; CDR3 length: 16; V gene: TRBV2; clone size: few; CDR3 DNA: TGTGCCAGCACCCGAGGTCTAGCGGGATCTTCCTACGAGCAGTACTTC; CDR3 protein: CASTRGLAGSSYEQYF
D gene: TRBD2; J gene: TRBJ2-1; CDR3 length: 16; V gene: TRBV4-2; clone size: NA; CDR3 DNA: TGTGCCAGCAGCCGGACTAGCGGGGAATCCTACAATGAGCAGTTCTTC; CDR3 protein: CASSRTSGESYNEQFF
D gene: TRBD1; J gene: TRBJ1-5; CDR3 length: 14; V gene: TRBV12-3/TRBV12-4; clone size: NA; CDR3 DNA: TGTGCCAGCAGCCCTCGACAGGGTAATCAGCCCCAGCATTTT; CDR3 protein: CASSPRQGNQPQHF
D gene: TRBD2; J gene: TRBJ2-7; CDR3 length: 15; V gene: TRBV11-3; clone size: NA; CDR3 DNA: TGTGCCAGCAGCCTCGTAGCGGGAGCGTGGTACGAGCAGTACTTC; CDR3 protein: CASSLVAGAWYEQYF
D gene: TRBD2; J gene: TRBJ2-3; CDR3 length: 15; V gene: TRBV12-3/TRBV12-4; clone size: few; CDR3 DNA: TGTGCCAGCAGTGGCCCTACTAGCGACACAGATACGCAGTATTTT; CDR3 protein: CASSGPTSDTDTQYF
D gene: NA; J gene: TRBJ2-1; CDR3 length: 14; V gene: TRBV2; clone size: few; CDR3 DNA: TGTGCCAGCAGTGGGGTGAGGCCTTACAATGAGCAGTTCTTC; CDR3 protein: CASSGVRPYNEQFF
D gene: NA; J gene: TRBJ2-1; CDR3 length: 13; V gene: TRBV2; clone size: NA; CDR3 DNA: TGTGCCGGCCAGGGACCTGAGGGGGATGAGCAGTTCTTC; CDR3 protein: CAGQGPEGDEQFF
D gene: NA; J gene: TRBJ1-2; CDR3 length: 14; V gene: TRBV7-3; clone size: few; CDR3 DNA: TGTGCCAGCAGCTTAACGATTGGGGCGGGTGGCTACACCTTC; CDR3 protein: CASSLTIGAGGYTF
D gene: NA; J gene: TRBJ1-1; CDR3 length: 15; V gene: TRBV18; clone size: few; CDR3 DNA: TGTGCCAGCTCACCGAACGGGGAAGGCTCGGGTGAAGCTTTCTTT; CDR3 protein: CASSPNGEGSGEAFF
D gene: NA; J gene: TRBJ2-3; CDR3 length: 17; V gene: TRBV18; clone size: few; CDR3 DNA: TGTGCCAGCTCACCGGGATGGGGGGAGCCGGGCACAGATACGCAGTATTTT; CDR3 protein: CASSPGWGEPGTDTQYF
D gene: NA; J gene: TRBJ1-5; CDR3 length: 18; V gene: TRBV20-1; clone size: NA; CDR3 DNA: TGCAGTGCTAGACGCGTCTTGACAAGGTCGAATAGCAATCAGCCCCAGCATTTT; CDR3 protein: CSARRVLTRSNSNQPQHF
D gene: NA; J gene: TRBJ2-7; CDR3 length: 15; V gene: TRBV4-3; clone size: medium-sized; CDR3 DNA: TGCGCCAGCAGCCAAGTTGCGGATTTCTCCTACGAGCAGTACTTC; CDR3 protein: CASSQVADFSYEQYF
D gene: TRBD2; J gene: TRBJ2-1; CDR3 length: 17; V gene: TRBV4-2; clone size: NA; CDR3 DNA: TGTGCCAGCAGCCAACTGGCCAGCGGGGGGGCCTGGTATGAGCAGTTCTTC; CDR3 protein: CASSQLASGGAWYEQFF
D gene: NA; J gene: TRBJ1-3; CDR3 length: 16; V gene: TRBV7-3; clone size: few; CDR3 DNA: TGTGCCAGCATGGAGACTCAGAGTAGAAATCGAAACACCATATATTTT; CDR3 protein: CASMETQSRNRNTIYF
D gene: TRBD1; J gene: TRBJ1-1; CDR3 length: 17; V gene: TRBV6-2/TRBV6-3; clone size: NA; CDR3 DNA: TGTGCCAGCAGTTTCCTCGGGACAGGGGGTACGGGCACTGAAGCTTTCTTT; CDR3 protein: CASSFLGTGGTGTEAFF
D gene: TRBD2; J gene: TRBJ2-1; CDR3 length: 16; V gene: TRBV7-2; clone size: NA; CDR3 DNA: TGTGCCAGCAGCTTAACTAGCGGGAGTATCGGGAATGAGCAGTTCTTC; CDR3 protein: CASSLTSGSIGNEQFF
D gene: TRBD2; J gene: TRBJ2-3; CDR3 length: 18; V gene: TRBV19; clone size: NA; CDR3 DNA: TGTGCCAGTAGTGGAACGGCAAAAGGACTAGCGAGGGCAGATACGCAGTATTTT; CDR3 protein: CASSGTAKGLARADTQYF
D gene: NA; J gene: TRBJ2-3; CDR3 length: 14; V gene: TRBV12-3/TRBV12-4; clone size: few; CDR3 DNA: TGTGCCAGCAGCCCGGATGGGGGCCCAGATACGCAGTATTTT; CDR3 protein: CASSPDGGPDTQYF
D gene: TRBD1; J gene: TRBJ2-1; CDR3 length: 16; V gene: TRBV5-1; clone size: NA; CDR3 DNA: TGCGCCAGCAGTCTGGACAGGGGAGGCCTCTACAATGAGCAGTTCTTC; CDR3 protein: CASSLDRGGLYNEQFF
D gene: TRBD2; J gene: TRBJ2-4; CDR3 length: 12; V gene: TRBV3-1; clone size: NA; CDR3 DNA: TGTGCCAGCAGCCAAGATGGGACTAGGGTGTACTTC; CDR3 protein: CASSQDGTRVYF
D gene: NA; J gene: TRBJ1-2; CDR3 length: 13; V gene: TRBV29-1; clone size: NA; CDR3 DNA: TGCAGCGTCGATGGGGGGCAAAGCTATGGCTACACCTTC; CDR3 protein: CSVDGGQSYGYTF
D gene: TRBD1; J gene: TRBJ2-2; CDR3 length: 13; V gene: TRBV6-4; clone size: NA; CDR3 DNA: TGTGCCAGCAGTCGGGACAGGGTCGGGGAGCTGTTTTTT; CDR3 protein: CASSRDRVGELFF
D gene: TRBD2; J gene: TRBJ2-1; CDR3 length: 18; V gene: TRBV3-1; clone size: NA; CDR3 DNA: TGTGCCAGCAGCCAAGATCGTCGGGACTACAGCTTCTACAATGAGCAGTTCTTC; CDR3 protein: CASSQDRRDYSFYNEQFF
D gene: NA; J gene: TRBJ2-3; CDR3 length: 13; V gene: TRBV20-1; clone size: NA; CDR3 DNA: TGCAGTGCCAAAAAAGGAGACCCAGATACGCAGTATTTT; CDR3 protein: CSAKKGDPDTQYF
D gene: NA; J gene: TRBJ2-1; CDR3 length: 15; V gene: TRBV7-9; clone size: few; CDR3 DNA: TGTGCCAGCAGCTCGGACCTAGTTCGGGACAATGAGCAGTTCTTC; CDR3 protein: CASSSDLVRDNEQFF
D gene: NA; J gene: TRBJ2-2; CDR3 length: 16; V gene: TRBV19; clone size: NA; CDR3 DNA: TGTGCCAGTAGTATACCCCGGGGCCACATCACCGGGGAGCTGTTTTTT; CDR3 protein: CASSIPRGHITGELFF
D gene: NA; J gene: TRBJ2-1; CDR3 length: 13; V gene: TRBV7-3; clone size: few; CDR3 DNA: TGTGCCAGCAGCTTAGTTACTGGGAATGAGCAGTTCTTC; CDR3 protein: CASSLVTGNEQFF
D gene: NA; J gene: TRBJ1-2; CDR3 length: 14; V gene: TRBV4-1; clone size: many; CDR3 DNA: TGCGCCAGCAGCCAAGGAGGGGGTTTCGGTGGCTACACCTTC; CDR3 protein: CASSQGGGFGGYTF
D gene: NA; J gene: TRBJ2-2; CDR3 length: 12; V gene: TRBV11-1; clone size: many; CDR3 DNA: TGTGCCAGCAGCTTAAGTACCGGGGAGCTGTTTTTT; CDR3 protein: CASSLSTGELFF
D gene: NA; J gene: TRBJ1-2; CDR3 length: 13; V gene: TRBV4-1; clone size: once; CDR3 DNA: TGCGCCAGCAGCCTACTCGAGAGAGGTGGCTACACCTTC; CDR3 protein: CASSLLERGGYTF
D gene: TRBD2; J gene: TRBJ2-3; CDR3 length: 15; V gene: TRBV4-3; clone size: few; CDR3 DNA: TGCGCCAGCAGCCAAGTTAGCGGGAGTACAGATACGCAGTATTTT; CDR3 protein: CASSQVSGSTDTQYF
D gene: NA; J gene: TRBJ2-7; CDR3 length: 15; V gene: TRBV2; clone size: few; CDR3 DNA: TGTGCCAGCAGCGATGGGGGGTACCTAAACTACGAGCAGTACTTC; CDR3 protein: CASSDGGYLNYEQYF
D gene: NA; J gene: TRBJ1-1; CDR3 length: 17; V gene: TRBV12-5; clone size: NA; CDR3 DNA: TGTGCTAGTGGTTTGGTCCTCCATCTGGACGGGAACACTGAAGCTTTCTTT; CDR3 protein: CASGLVLHLDGNTEAFF
D gene: TRBD1; J gene: TRBJ1-3; CDR3 length: 15; V gene: TRBV10-3; clone size: many; CDR3 DNA: TGTGCCATCAGTGGGACAGGGATCTCTGGAAACACCATATATTTT; CDR3 protein: CAISGTGISGNTIYF
D gene: NA; J gene: TRBJ1-1; CDR3 length: 13; V gene: TRBV19; clone size: few; CDR3 DNA: TGTGCCAGTTCCACAGGGCCCTGGGGGGCTGCTTTCTTT; CDR3 protein: CASSTGPWGAAFF
D gene: NA; J gene: TRBJ1-1; CDR3 length: 13; V gene: TRBV24-1; clone size: NA; CDR3 DNA: TGTGCCACCAGTGAGACAGGTAACCCTGAAGCTTTCTTT; CDR3 protein: CATSETGNPEAFF
D gene: TRBD2; J gene: TRBJ2-7; CDR3 length: 13; V gene: TRBV6-5; clone size: few; CDR3 DNA: TGTGCCAGCAGCCGAGGACTAGCGCGCGAGCAGTACTTC; CDR3 protein: CASSRGLAREQYF
D gene: NA; J gene: TRBJ1-4; CDR3 length: 13; V gene: TRBV18; clone size: few; CDR3 DNA: TGTGCCAGCTCACTGTTGGAGGGCGAAAAACTGTTTTTT; CDR3 protein: CASSLLEGEKLFF
D gene: TRBD1; J gene: TRBJ2-5; CDR3 length: 16; V gene: TRBV24-1; clone size: few; CDR3 DNA: TGTGCCACCAGTGACCCGGACAGGGGACACCAAGAGACCCAGTACTTC; CDR3 protein: CATSDPDRGHQETQYF
D gene: TRBD1; J gene: TRBJ2-7; CDR3 length: 17; V gene: TRBV5-6; clone size: NA; CDR3 DNA: TGTGCCAGCAGCTTGGACTTTCGGGACAGCGCGGGCTACGAGCAGTACTTC; CDR3 protein: CASSLDFRDSAGYEQYF
D gene: NA; J gene: TRBJ1-4; CDR3 length: 15; V gene: TRBV12-3/TRBV12-4; clone size: NA; CDR3 DNA: TGTGCCAGCCGACCGGGGGGAGCAACTAATGAAAAACTGTTTTTT; CDR3 protein: CASRPGGATNEKLFF
D gene: TRBD1; J gene: TRBJ2-7; CDR3 length: 15; V gene: TRBV5-1; clone size: NA; CDR3 DNA: TGCGCCAGCAGCCCAGGACAGGACAGAATCTACGAGCAGTACTTC; CDR3 protein: CASSPGQDRIYEQYF
D gene: NA; J gene: TRBJ2-7; CDR3 length: 15; V gene: TRBV5-5; clone size: NA; CDR3 DNA: TGTGCCAGCAGCTTAGGGGACCTGGGCTCCTACGAGCAGTACTTC; CDR3 protein: CASSLGDLGSYEQYF
D gene: TRBD2; J gene: TRBJ2-1; CDR3 length: 15; V gene: TRBV5-1; clone size: NA; CDR3 DNA: TGCGCCAGCAGAGGGGAGCGGGGAACCTACAATGAGCAGTTCTTC; CDR3 protein: CASRGERGTYNEQFF
D gene: NA; J gene: TRBJ1-1; CDR3 length: 14; V gene: TRBV12-3/TRBV12-4; clone size: NA; CDR3 DNA: TGTGACAGCAGTTTGGGAGGGATAGTTACTGAAGCTTTCTTT; CDR3 protein: CDSSLGGIVTEAFF
D gene: TRBD1; J gene: TRBJ2-7; CDR3 length: 15; V gene: TRBV3-1; clone size: NA; CDR3 DNA: TGTGCCAGCAGCCCAACCGGGACAGGGGGCTACGAGCAGTACTTC; CDR3 protein: CASSPTGTGGYEQYF
D gene: NA; J gene: TRBJ2-7; CDR3 length: 11; V gene: TRBV10-3; clone size: few; CDR3 DNA: TGTGCCGTTGGACATTCCTACGAGCAGTACTTC; CDR3 protein: CAVGHSYEQYF
D gene: NA; J gene: TRBJ2-3; CDR3 length: 14; V gene: TRBV6-5; clone size: NA; CDR3 DNA: TGTGCCAGCAGTGCCCTGCTCGGGGCAGATACGCAGTATTTT; CDR3 protein: CASSALLGADTQYF
D gene: NA; J gene: TRBJ1-1; CDR3 length: 16; V gene: TRBV7-9; clone size: few; CDR3 DNA: TGTGCCAGCAGCTCCCTCAAAGATGGGAGGGGCACTGAAGCTTTCTTT; CDR3 protein: CASSSLKDGRGTEAFF